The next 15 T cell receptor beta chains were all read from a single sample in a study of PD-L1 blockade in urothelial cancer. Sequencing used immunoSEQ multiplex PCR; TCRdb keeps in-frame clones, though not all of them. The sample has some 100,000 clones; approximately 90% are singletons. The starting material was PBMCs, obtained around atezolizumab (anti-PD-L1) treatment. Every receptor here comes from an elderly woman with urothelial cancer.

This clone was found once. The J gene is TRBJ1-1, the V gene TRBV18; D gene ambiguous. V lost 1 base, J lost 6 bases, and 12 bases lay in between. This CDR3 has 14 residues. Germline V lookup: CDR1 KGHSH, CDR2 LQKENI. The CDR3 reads CASSPRGQESEAFF. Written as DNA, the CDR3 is TGTGCCAGCTCACCACGAGGGCAGGAGTCTGAAGCTTTCTTT.

The CDR3 is CASRLSGQETQYF. For the CDR3, the DNA is TGTGCCAGCAGACTATCGGGCCAAGAGACCCAGTACTTC. The chain carries TRBV28 and TRBJ2-5; D not resolved. V was cut by 6 bases and J by 1 base, with 9 bases left in between. Germline V gene sequence: CDR1 MDHEN, CDR2 SYDVKM. The CDR3 is 13 residues long.

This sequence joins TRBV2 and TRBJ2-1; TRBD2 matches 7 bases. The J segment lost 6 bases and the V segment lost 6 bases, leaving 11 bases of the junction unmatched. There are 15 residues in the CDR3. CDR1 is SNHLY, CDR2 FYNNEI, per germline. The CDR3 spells CASRGGGLAVNEQFF. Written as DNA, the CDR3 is TGTGCCAGCAGGGGAGGAGGGCTAGCGGTCAATGAGCAGTTCTTC.

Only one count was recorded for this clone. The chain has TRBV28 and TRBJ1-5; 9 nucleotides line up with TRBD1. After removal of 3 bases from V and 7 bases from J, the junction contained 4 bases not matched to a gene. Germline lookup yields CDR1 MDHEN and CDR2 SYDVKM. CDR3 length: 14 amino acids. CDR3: CASSLGQGYQPQHF. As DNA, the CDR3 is TGTGCCAGCAGTTTGGGACAGGGATACCAGCCCCAGCATTTT.

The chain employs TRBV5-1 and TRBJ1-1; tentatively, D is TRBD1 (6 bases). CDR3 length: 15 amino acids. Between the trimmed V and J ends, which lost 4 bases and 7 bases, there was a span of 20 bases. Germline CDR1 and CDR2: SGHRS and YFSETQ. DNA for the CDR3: TGCGCCAGCAGCCGGGATGGTACGTCAGGGGATGAAGCTTTCTTT. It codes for CASSRDGTSGDEAFF. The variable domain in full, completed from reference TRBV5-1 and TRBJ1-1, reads KAGVTQTPRYLIKTRGQQVTLSCSPISGHRSVSWYQQTPGQGLQFLFEYFSETQRNKGNFPGRFSGRQFSNSRSEMNVSTLELGDSALYLCASSRDGTSGDEAFFGQGTRLTVV.

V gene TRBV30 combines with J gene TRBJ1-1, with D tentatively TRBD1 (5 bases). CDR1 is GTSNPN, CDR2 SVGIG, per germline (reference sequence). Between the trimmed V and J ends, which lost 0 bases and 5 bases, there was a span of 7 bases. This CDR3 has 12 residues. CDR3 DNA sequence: TGTGCCTGGAGTGTACGGGGGACTGAAGCTTTCTTT. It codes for CAWSVRGTEAFF.

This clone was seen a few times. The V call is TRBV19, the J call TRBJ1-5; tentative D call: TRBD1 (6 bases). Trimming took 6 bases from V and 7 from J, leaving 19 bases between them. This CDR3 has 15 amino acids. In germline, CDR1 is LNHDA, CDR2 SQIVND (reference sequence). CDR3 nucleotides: TGTGCCAGTAGCCCGTCGGGGGGGGGCCGACAGCCCCAGCATTTT. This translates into CASSPSGGGRQPQHF.

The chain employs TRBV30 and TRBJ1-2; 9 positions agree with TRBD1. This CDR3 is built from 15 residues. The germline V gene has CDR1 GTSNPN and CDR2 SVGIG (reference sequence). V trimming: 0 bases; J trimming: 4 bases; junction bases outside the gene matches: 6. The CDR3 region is CAWSVRTGVTYGYTF. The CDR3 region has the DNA TGTGCCTGGAGTGTTCGGACAGGGGTTACCTATGGCTACACCTTC.

The CDR3 bases are TGCGCCAGCAGCCCCGGACTAGCGGGATATCAGGACGCCTACAATGAGCAGTTCTTC. It translates to CASSPGLAGYQDAYNEQFF. This sequence joins TRBV5-1 and TRBJ2-1, with TRBD2 matching over 12 bases. V trimming: 4 bases; J trimming: 2 bases; junction bases outside the gene matches: 13. In germline, CDR1 is SGHRS, CDR2 YFSETQ. The CDR3 has 19 residues.

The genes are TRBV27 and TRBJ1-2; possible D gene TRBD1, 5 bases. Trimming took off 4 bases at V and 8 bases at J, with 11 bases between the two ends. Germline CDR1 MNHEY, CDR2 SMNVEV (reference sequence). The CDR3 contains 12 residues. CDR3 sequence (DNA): TGTGCCAGCAGTTCCGGGACTGCCGGCTACACCTTC. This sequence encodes CASSSGTAGYTF.

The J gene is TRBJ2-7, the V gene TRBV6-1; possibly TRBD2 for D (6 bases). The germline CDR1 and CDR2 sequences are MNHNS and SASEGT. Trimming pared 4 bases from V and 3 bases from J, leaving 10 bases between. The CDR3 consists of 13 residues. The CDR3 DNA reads TGTGCCAGCAGTGTTGGAGGGTACTACGAGCAGTACTTC. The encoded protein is CASSVGGYYEQYF.

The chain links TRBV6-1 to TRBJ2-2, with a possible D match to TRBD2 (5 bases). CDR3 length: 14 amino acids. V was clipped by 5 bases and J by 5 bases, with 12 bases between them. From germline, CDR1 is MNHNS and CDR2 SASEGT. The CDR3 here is CASSPLRGTGELFF. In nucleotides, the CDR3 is TGTGCCAGCAGTCCCCTTCGGGGAACCGGGGAGCTGTTTTTT.

The CDR3 here is CASSPDSQEKLFF. In nucleotides, the CDR3 is TGTGCCAGCAGTCCGGACAGTCAGGAAAAACTGTTTTTT. The chain has TRBV6-5 and TRBJ1-4; D is perhaps TRBD1 (6 bases). V lost 5 bases, J lost 8 bases, and 12 bases lay in between. This CDR3 comprises 13 residues. Germline CDR1 reads MNHEY; CDR2 reads SVGAGI.

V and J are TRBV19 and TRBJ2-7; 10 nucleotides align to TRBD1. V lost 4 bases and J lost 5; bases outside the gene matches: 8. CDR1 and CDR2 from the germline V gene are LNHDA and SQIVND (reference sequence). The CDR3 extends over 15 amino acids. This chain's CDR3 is CASSNPGTGVDEQYF. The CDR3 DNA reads TGTGCCAGTAGTAACCCCGGGACAGGGGTCGACGAGCAGTACTTC.

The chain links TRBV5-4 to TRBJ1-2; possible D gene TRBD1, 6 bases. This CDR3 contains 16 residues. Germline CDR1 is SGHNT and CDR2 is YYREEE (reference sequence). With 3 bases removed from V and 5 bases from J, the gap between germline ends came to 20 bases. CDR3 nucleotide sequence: TGTGCCAGCAGCTACGACAGGTCCTCAGTCGGATATGGCTACACCTTC. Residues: CASSYDRSSVGYGYTF.